This TCR beta chain originates from a study of T cell responses to AZD1222 COVID-19 vaccine. Study outcomes and limitations: Targets within unmutated variant regions were reportedly found for nearly half of spike-specific TCRs. Donor demographics were predominantly white British with a female majority; clonal diversity may be underestimated. Baseline antibody screening turned up just six or seven seropositive AZD1222 recipients. Two AZD1222 doses significantly raised spike-specific TCR breadth and depth over controls.

Losses at the gene ends were 5 bases for V and 9 bases for J; bases not matched to a gene: 10. The CDR3 runs 14 residues. In germline, CDR1 is LNHDA, CDR2 SQIVND (reference sequence). Generated by immunoSEQ multiplex PCR, the TCRdb table keeps only in-frame clones and is missing some. The table shows roughly 140,000 clones, with just over 90% occurring only once. As for this clone: No antigen is known for it.

The J gene is TRBJ1-5, the V gene TRBV19; TRBD1 matches 7 bases. The sequence came from an adult in good health. The sample consisted of peripheral blood, taken on day 0 of AZD1222 vaccination. In nucleotides, the CDR3 is TGTGCCAGTAGTGAGACAGGGACCCCATTGCCCCAGCATTTT. Translating it yields CASSETGTPLPQHF.